The TCR beta chain under discussion was sequenced for a study of blood T cell repertoires in COVID-19. About the study: Collection of acute and convalescent COVID-19 samples took place in the United States, Italy and Spain.

The protocol was immunoSEQ multiplex PCR, while the TCRdb copy is restricted to in-frame clones and leaves out a portion. This sample has some 250,000 clones, with about three quarters found just once. This TCR derives from a woman older than 75 with acute or convalescent COVID-19. The sequenced sample was peripheral blood.

The CDR3 DNA reads as TGTGCCAGCAGCTTAGCGTGGAGCGGGAGGGCCAATGAGCAGTTCTTC. This gives the protein CASSLAWSGRANEQFF. The chain joins TRBV11-1 to TRBJ2-1; 10 positions match TRBD2. The CDR3 has 16 amino acids. Germline V gene lookup returns CDR1 SGHAT and CDR2 FQDESV (reference sequence). After removal of 0 bases from V and 6 bases from J, the junction contained 5 bases not matched to a gene. The variable domain in full, with the rest retrieved from reference TRBV11-1 and TRBJ2-1, is EAEVAQSPRYKITEKSQAVAFWCDPISGHATLYWYRQILGQGPELLVQFQDESVVDDSQLPKDRFSAERLKGVDSTLKIQPAELGDSAMYLCASSLAWSGRANEQFFGPGTRLTVL.